The 18 T cell receptor beta chains presented below share a single source sample, sequenced in a study of blood T cell repertoires in COVID-19. Here immunoSEQ multiplex PCR was the method, and the copy in TCRdb shows in-frame clones only, minus some. The table shows some 200,000 clones, with around 81% occurring only once. Sequencing used PBMCs or T cells enriched from blood (not recorded which). These receptors came from a woman aged 40 to 50 with acute COVID-19.

This clone was counted a single time. V usage is TRBV2 and J usage is TRBJ1-5, with D uncertain. Germline CDR1 and CDR2: SNHLY and FYNNEI. There are 15 residues in the CDR3. The V and J ends lost 4 bases and 0 bases respectively, with 10 bases between them. The CDR3 loop reads CASSVSRISNQPQHF. The CDR3 DNA is TGTGCCAGCAGTGTATCCAGGATTAGCAATCAGCCCCAGCATTTT.

The V gene is TRBV28, the J gene TRBJ1-4, with D maybe TRBD1 (5 bases). The length of the CDR3 is 16 residues. The V and J ends lost 8 bases and 6 bases respectively, with 22 bases between them. Germline loops: CDR1 MDHEN, CDR2 SYDVKM. Written as DNA, the CDR3 is TGTGCCAGCCGATCCTTGGGGCCAGGGCCAGATGAAAAACTGTTTTTT. Translated: CASRSLGPGPDEKLFF.

The chain employs TRBV10-1 and TRBJ1-6; 9 nucleotides match TRBD1. Germline CDR1 WNHNN, CDR2 SYGVQD (reference sequence). V shed 0 bases, J shed 7 bases, and the junction held 7 bases outside the gene matches. This CDR3 has 17 residues. CDR3 in DNA: TGCGCCAGCAGTGAGTCGCTGGGGACAGGGAAAAATTCACCCCTCCACTTT. Its protein product is CASSESLGTGKNSPLHF.

The chain carries TRBV28 and TRBJ2-5, with 8 bases that match TRBD2. Germline trimming cut 11 bases from V and 1 base from J; bases unmatched to any gene: 12. Germline values: CDR1 MDHEN, CDR2 SYDVKM. This CDR3 is built from 15 residues. CDR3 amino acids: CAGCRGGISQETQYF. DNA for the CDR3: TGTGCCGGGTGTCGGGGGGGTATCTCCCAAGAGACCCAGTACTTC.

This clone was seen a single time. V gene TRBV28 combines with J gene TRBJ1-2; D unclear. The CDR3 runs 11 residues. Deletions cut 7 bases from V and 5 bases from J, with 8 bases between. Germline values: CDR1 MDHEN, CDR2 SYDVKM. This chain's CDR3 is CASMSDYGYTF. As DNA, the CDR3 is TGTGCCAGCATGAGCGATTATGGCTACACCTTC.

This clone was observed once. V usage is TRBV2 and J usage is TRBJ2-3; D is unresolved. The CDR3 runs to 13 residues. Trimming took 7 bases from V and 5 from J, leaving 13 bases between them. From germline, CDR1 is SNHLY and CDR2 FYNNEI. CDR3 sequence (DNA): TGTGCCAGCACCCTACAGTTCAAAGATACGCAGTATTTT. The encoded protein is CASTLQFKDTQYF. The variable domain in full, with the rest retrieved from reference TRBV2 and TRBJ2-3, is EPEVTQTPSHQVTQMGQEVILRCVPISNHLYFYWYRQILGQKVEFLVSFYNNEISEKSEIFDDQFSVERPDGSNFTLKIRSTKLEDSAMYFCASTLQFKDTQYFGPGTRLTVL.

This sequence joins TRBV18 and TRBJ2-3, with D perhaps matching TRBD2 (5 bases). CDR3 length: 15 amino acids. Germline V lookup: CDR1 KGHSH, CDR2 LQKENI. Trimming removed 6 bases at V and 2 bases at J, with 15 bases between. CDR3 in DNA: TGTGCCAGCTCGCTGCAGTGGGGAGTCACAGATACGCAGTATTTT. Translation: CASSLQWGVTDTQYF.

The CDR3 reads CAIKSSGGYEQYF. In nucleotides, the CDR3 is TGTGCCATCAAGTCCAGCGGGGGTTACGAGCAGTACTTC. V gene TRBV10-3 combines with J gene TRBJ2-7, with 8 bases aligning to TRBD2. Trimming took 7 bases from V and 4 from J; bases not matched to a gene: 6. Per the germline V gene, CDR1 is ENHRY and CDR2 is SYGVKD. CDR3 size: 13 residues.

The J gene is TRBJ1-1, the V gene TRBV7-3; 7 nucleotides match TRBD1. This CDR3 spans 14 amino acids. In germline, CDR1 is SGHTA, CDR2 FQGTGA. V shed 2 bases, J shed 4 bases, and the junction held 4 bases outside the gene matches. CDR3 loop: CASSLQGVITEAFF. For the CDR3, the DNA is TGTGCCAGCAGCTTACAGGGGGTTATCACTGAAGCTTTCTTT.

V is TRBV5-6 and J is TRBJ1-6, with a weak D call TRBD1 (6 bases). V lost 4 bases and J 2 bases, leaving 16 bases between the germline ends. Germline CDR1 reads SGHDT; CDR2 reads YYEEEE. The CDR3 is made up of 17 amino acids. This CDR3 reads CASSQGRGLAYNSPLHF. The CDR3 DNA reads as TGTGCCAGCAGCCAGGGGCGAGGTCTCGCCTATAATTCACCCCTCCACTTT.

The chain combines TRBV9 with TRBJ1-3; no reliable D call. V lost 4 bases and J lost 7, with 9 bases in between. In germline, CDR1 is SGDLS, CDR2 YYNGEE. The CDR3 spans 12 residues. For the CDR3, the DNA is TGTGCCAGCAGCCAAACGCAGAACACCATATATTTT. This codes for CASSQTQNTIYF.

V gene TRBV11-3 combines with J gene TRBJ2-3, with D perhaps TRBD1 (7 bases). Trimming removed 2 bases at V and 5 bases at J, with 11 bases between. This CDR3 spans 14 amino acids. Germline values: CDR1 SGHNT, CDR2 YENEEA. In DNA, the CDR3 is TGTGCCAGCAGCTTACGGCAGGGGGGAGATACGCAGTATTTT. Its protein is CASSLRQGGDTQYF.

To note about this clone: Other DNA sequences from this sample encode an identical CDR3 as well. V gene TRBV19 combines with J gene TRBJ2-7, with D uncertain. CDR3 size: 11 residues. The germline V and J ends were trimmed by 4 bases and 2 bases, with 3 bases remaining between them. Per germline, CDR1 LNHDA and CDR2 SQIVND (reference sequence). In nucleotides, the CDR3 is TGTGCCAGTAGTACCGCCTACGAGCAGTACTTC. Residues: CASSTAYEQYF.

This clone was seen more than once but under ten times. The chain joins TRBV3-1 (or the pseudogene TRBV3-2) to TRBJ2-5, with 10 bases matching TRBD2. There are 15 residues in the CDR3. Unmatched junction bases numbered 1, after V lost 0 bases and J lost 3 bases. The germline V gene has CDR1 LGHDT and CDR2 YNNKEL (reference sequence). CDR3 coding DNA: TGTGCCAGCAGCCAAGACCTAGCGGGAGAAGAGACCCAGTACTTC. It is translated as CASSQDLAGEETQYF.

V gene TRBV11-3 combines with J gene TRBJ2-1; 8 positions agree with TRBD2. V gave up 3 bases and J gave up 7 bases; unmatched junction bases: 5. The CDR3 is made up of 14 amino acids. Germline values: CDR1 SGHNT, CDR2 YENEEA. The CDR3 region has the DNA TGTGCCAGCAGCTTGGGAGGGACTAGTAATGAGCAGTTCTTC. Residues: CASSLGGTSNEQFF.

Of note for this clone: Different DNA sequences within this sample yield the same CDR3. The chain joins TRBV5-1 to TRBJ2-5; a weak D match, TRBD1 (6 bases). Trimming took 0 bases from V and 3 from J, leaving 9 bases between them. This CDR3 is 14 amino acids long. The germline V gene encodes CDR1 SGHRS and CDR2 YFSETQ. CDR3 DNA sequence: TGCGCCAGCAGCTTGGTCGCAGGGGAAGAGACCCAGTACTTC. It translates to CASSLVAGEETQYF. Full variable domain (outside the CDR3, taken from reference TRBV5-1 and TRBJ2-5): KAGVTQTPRYLIKTRGQQVTLSCSPISGHRSVSWYQQTPGQGLQFLFEYFSETQRNKGNFPGRFSGRQFSNSRSEMNVSTLELGDSALYLCASSLVAGEETQYFGPGTRLLVL.

The count of this clone is one. The CDR3 sequence is CAILLDSPLGGYTF. CDR3 coding DNA: TGTGCCATACTTCTGGACAGTCCCCTGGGTGGCTACACCTTC. The V call is TRBV10-3, the J call TRBJ1-2; the D gene is possibly TRBD1 (6 bases). V lost 9 bases to trimming and J lost 7 bases, with 21 bases between them. The CDR3 is 14 amino acids. The germline V gene has CDR1 ENHRY and CDR2 SYGVKD.

The genes are TRBV18 and TRBJ1-1; D remains unclear. V gave up 5 bases and J gave up 1 base, with 8 bases separating them. Germline V gene data show CDR1 as KGHSH and CDR2 as LQKENI. The CDR3 covers 13 residues. The CDR3 DNA is TGTGCCAGCTCAGAAACAGAGAACACTGAAGCTTTCTTT. Amino acids: CASSETENTEAFF.